The source of this TCR beta chain is a study of early T cells in non-severe SARS-CoV-2 infection. Overall study: Alpha and beta chains were unpaired, from unsorted whole-blood bulk RNA.

Unique molecular identifiers were attached to individual cDNA molecules. From the 5' RACE reads, TCRdb called clonotypes with MiXCR, one entry per CDR3 protein. The table includes tens of thousands of distinct CDR3 sequences, roughly 8.8% detected once. Study-wide results and limits: Matching against VDJdb likely underestimated virus-specific expansions, favoring anti-spike CD8.

This CDR3 contains 14 residues. Unmatched junction bases numbered 5, after V lost 7 bases and J lost 5 bases. Germline values: CDR1 MNHNS, CDR2 SASEGT. On this clonotype: What it recognizes is unknown.

Input material: whole blood. The rearrangement joins TRBV6-1 to TRBJ2-5; TRBD2 aligns across 12 bases. The sequence derives from an adult who was a healthcare worker with PCR-confirmed SARS-CoV-2 infection or an uninfected control (not recorded which). The CDR3 DNA reads TGTGCCAGCATCTACGGGACTAGCGGGGAGACCCAGTACTTC. This codes for CASIYGTSGETQYF.